Listed here are 16 T cell receptor beta chains from one sample, sequenced in a study of T cells after yellow fever vaccination. In TCRdb, the 5' RACE reads were re-called with MiXCR into one record per CDR3 protein. The table shows 320,000 or so distinct CDR3 sequences, with 7% to 9% occurring only once. The specimen comprised PBMCs, sampled around 45 days after the first yellow fever vaccination. Every receptor here comes from a man in his late teens or twenties who received the YFV17D yellow fever vaccine.

A few counts support this clonotype. The chain combines TRBV3-1 with TRBJ2-3; 11 bases fit TRBD2. From germline, CDR1 is LGHDT and CDR2 YNNKEL (reference sequence). The J segment lost 1 base and the V segment lost 5 bases, leaving 5 bases of the junction unmatched. The CDR3 covers 16 residues. Here the CDR3 DNA reads TGTGCCAGCAGCGACGGGACTAGCGGACGCACAGATACGCAGTATTTT. Translation gives CASSDGTSGRTDTQYF.

The V gene is TRBV9, the J gene TRBJ2-1; the D gene is possibly TRBD1 (5 bases). The CDR3 runs to 16 residues. Trimming left V 2 bases short and J 0 bases short, with 12 bases between. Germline loops: CDR1 SGDLS, CDR2 YYNGEE. The CDR3 DNA is TGTGCCAGCAGCGTCAGGGTTCTAAGCTCCTACAATGAGCAGTTCTTC. Its protein product is CASSVRVLSSYNEQFF.

This clonotype was seen only a few times. The rearrangement links TRBV5-1 to TRBJ2-5; D may be TRBD2 (5 bases). The CDR3 is 16 residues long. V lost 0 bases and J lost 7, with 19 bases in between. Germline CDR1 SGHRS, CDR2 YFSETQ. The CDR3 spells CASSLAPTRGLATQYF. In DNA form, the CDR3 reads TGCGCCAGCAGCTTGGCCCCGACACGGGGTCTCGCGACCCAGTACTTC.

The chain joins TRBV20-1 to TRBJ1-5; TRBD1 might be the D (5 bases). Deletions cut 4 bases from V and 5 bases from J, with 12 bases between. The CDR3 covers 13 residues. The V gene's germline CDR1 is DFQATT and CDR2 SNEGSKA (reference sequence). The CDR3 DNA sequence: TGCAGTGCTACCCCTCAGGGTTATCAGCCCCAGCATTTT. Translated, it gives CSATPQGYQPQHF.

V usage is TRBV5-1 and J usage is TRBJ1-4, with 9 bases matching TRBD1. Germline V gene data show CDR1 as SGHRS and CDR2 as YFSETQ. There are 16 residues in the CDR3. Trimming cost V 4 bases and J 6 bases; bases outside gene matches: 10. CDR3: CASSTQYRGHDEKLFF. The CDR3, as DNA: TGCGCCAGCAGCACCCAATACAGGGGGCATGATGAAAAACTGTTTTTT.

V usage is TRBV7-3 and J usage is TRBJ2-1, with D unclear. The CDR3 spans 15 residues. Germline loops: CDR1 SGHTA, CDR2 FQGTGA. V lost 1 base and J lost 2, with 9 bases in between. The CDR3 nucleotides read TGTGCCAGCAGCTTAATATCCGGGCCCTACAATGAGCAGTTCTTC. Translating gives CASSLISGPYNEQFF.

This clonotype came up a few times. The J gene is TRBJ1-5, the V gene TRBV10-2; D remains ambiguous. The germline V gene has CDR1 WSHSY and CDR2 SAAADI. V lost 6 bases and J 10 bases, leaving 13 bases between the germline ends. The length of the CDR3 is 12 residues. This chain's CDR3 is CASSLSSIPQHF. DNA of the CDR3: TGCGCCAGCAGCCTCTCCTCCATTCCCCAGCATTTT.

The sample holds a few counts of this clonotype. The rearrangement joins TRBV19 to TRBJ2-2, with TRBD1 identical over 12 bases. V shed 3 bases, J shed 6 bases, and the junction held 2 bases outside the gene matches. Germline V gene lookup returns CDR1 LNHDA and CDR2 SQIVND (reference sequence). The CDR3 totals 15 residues. The CDR3 DNA reads as TGTGCCAGTAGTATCGGGACAGGGGGCCCCGGGGAGCTGTTTTTT. This sequence encodes CASSIGTGGPGELFF.

The J gene is TRBJ2-1, the V gene TRBV30, with D unresolved. The germline V gene has CDR1 GTSNPN and CDR2 SVGIG (reference sequence). CDR3 length: 13 residues. Trimming shortened V by 0 bases and J by 9 bases, and 12 bases separated the two germline ends. The CDR3 DNA sequence: TGTGCCTGGAGTGTACTTGGTGTTGGTGAGCAGTTCTTC. Translation gives CAWSVLGVGEQFF.

In this sample, this clonotype turned up a few times. This chain uses TRBV27 with TRBJ2-7; D gene ambiguous. This CDR3 comprises 16 residues. Germline CDR1 MNHEY, CDR2 SMNVEV (reference sequence). V dropped 2 bases and J dropped 3 bases, with 17 bases sitting between them. The CDR3 DNA sequence: TGTGCCAGCAGTTTAAGAAGGACCCCGGAACTCTACGAGCAGTACTTC. The encoded protein is CASSLRRTPELYEQYF.

This chain uses TRBV4-3 with TRBJ2-3; perhaps TRBD2 as D (5 bases). V was shortened by 0 bases and J by 2 bases, with 18 bases between the two germline ends. The CDR3 runs 18 residues. Germline values: CDR1 LGHNA, CDR2 YSLEER. Here the CDR3 DNA reads TGCGCCAGCAGCCAAGATTGGACTGTCACAGCCTACACAGATACGCAGTATTTT. Its translation is CASSQDWTVTAYTDTQYF.

This clonotype was found a few times. This chain joins TRBV4-1 and TRBJ2-3, with no clear D. Germline V gene sequence: CDR1 MGHRA, CDR2 YSYEKL. The CDR3 is 15 amino acids. Trimming removed 0 bases from V and 1 base from J, with 8 bases in between. CDR3 sequence: CASSQEVDGTDTQYF. CDR3 nucleotides: TGCGCCAGCAGCCAAGAGGTCGACGGCACAGATACGCAGTATTTT.

This clonotype was observed at least ten times. V gene TRBV19 combines with J gene TRBJ1-1; 11 positions agree with TRBD1. Germline values: CDR1 LNHDA, CDR2 SQIVND (reference sequence). The V gene end was trimmed by 6 bases and the J gene end by 1 base; junction bases not matched to a gene: 7. CDR3 length: 16 residues. The CDR3, as DNA: TGTGCCAGTAGAGGGGGGACAGGGGGGCCGAACACTGAAGCTTTCTTT. It codes for CASRGGTGGPNTEAFF.

This clonotype has just a few counts. The chain couples TRBV7-9 to TRBJ2-3; 9 bases fit TRBD1. Germline V gene lookup returns CDR1 SEHNR and CDR2 FQNEAQ (reference sequence). The length of the CDR3 is 17 residues. Trimming at V came to 5 bases and at J to 4 bases, leaving 13 bases not matched to a gene. Here the CDR3 reads CASSHPLTGGFPDTQYF. The CDR3 DNA sequence: TGTGCCAGCAGCCACCCTCTGACAGGGGGATTTCCAGATACGCAGTATTTT.

This clonotype was counted a few times. The V gene is TRBV5-1, the J gene TRBJ2-2, with D tentatively TRBD1 (6 bases). Deletions cut 0 bases from V and 1 base from J, with 13 bases between. This CDR3 is 17 amino acids long. CDR1 is SGHRS, CDR2 YFSETQ, per germline. CDR3 region: CASSLVYGDMNTGELFF. The CDR3 DNA reads as TGCGCCAGCAGCTTGGTCTACGGGGACATGAACACCGGGGAGCTGTTTTTT.

V and J are TRBV7-9 and TRBJ1-5; TRBD1 aligns across 7 bases. Germline trimming cut 4 bases from V and 4 bases from J; bases unmatched to any gene: 4. Looked up from germline, CDR1 is SEHNR and CDR2 is FQNEAQ (reference sequence). The CDR3 length is 14 residues. CDR3 sequence: CASSSTGVNQPQHF. CDR3 DNA sequence: TGTGCCAGCAGCTCCACAGGGGTGAATCAGCCCCAGCATTTT.